The present TCR beta chain was sequenced within a study of CD4 T cells in relation to SARS-CoV-2 and coronaviruses. Study conclusions and caveats: According to naive versus memory sequencing, detected responses are memory recall, not newly primed.

The CDR3 covers 14 residues. The germline V gene encodes CDR1 KGHSH and CDR2 LQKENI. The germline V and J ends were trimmed by 6 bases and 1 base, with 10 bases remaining between them. This clone was counted a single time. The antigen is unknown. Measured with immunoSEQ multiplex PCR; TCRdb has only the in-frame clones, and not every one. Among some 35,000 clones, around 87% were seen once, and the ten largest hold 9% to 9.5%. The sequenced material came from memory CD4+ T cells from PBMCs. The chain employs TRBV18 and TRBJ2-1; D unresolved. The clonotype comes from an adult with COVID-19. This chain's CDR3 is CASSRGPSYNEQFF. The CDR3 nucleotides read TGTGCCAGCTCGCGCGGACCATCCTACAATGAGCAGTTCTTC.